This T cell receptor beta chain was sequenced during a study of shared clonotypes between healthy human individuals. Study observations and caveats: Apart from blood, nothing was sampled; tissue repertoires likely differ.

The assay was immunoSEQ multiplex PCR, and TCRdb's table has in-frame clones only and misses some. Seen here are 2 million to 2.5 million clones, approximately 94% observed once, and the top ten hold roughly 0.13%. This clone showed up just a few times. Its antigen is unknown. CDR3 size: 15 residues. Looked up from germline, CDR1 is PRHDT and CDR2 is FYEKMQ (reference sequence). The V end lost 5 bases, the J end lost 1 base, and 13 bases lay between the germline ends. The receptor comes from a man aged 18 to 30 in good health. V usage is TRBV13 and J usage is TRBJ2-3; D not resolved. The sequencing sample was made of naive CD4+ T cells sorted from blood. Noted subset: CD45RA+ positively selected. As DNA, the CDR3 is TGTGCCAGCAGCCCCCGTAACCCCGGCACAGATACGCAGTATTTT. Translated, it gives CASSPRNPGTDTQYF.